The 2 T cell receptor beta chains below were found in one sample sequenced in a study of blood T cells in healthy people across ages (dated by TCRdb to 2015 to 2017). Libraries came from 5' RACE. This sample was sequenced with an Illumina HiSeq 2500. A second PCR of about 7 to 12 cycles was run with a J-beta primer mix and a sample-barcoded 5' primer. TCRdb trimmed the raw reads at Q25, called clones with MiXCR and kept productive beta chains. Duplicate CDR3 protein sequences are folded into a single record with the most common DNA and genes. This sample gives around 900,000 distinct CDR3 sequences in total; around 54% of them show up just once. In total, the top ten clones hold about 21% of the sample. The specimen sequenced was blood. The receptors stem from a woman between 55 and 75 years old in good health.

This clonotype was detected a few times. The chain joins TRBV29-1 to TRBJ2-7, with TRBD2 as a possible D gene (5 bases). The length of the CDR3 is 15 residues. V lost 6 bases to trimming and J lost 7 bases, with 25 bases between them. CDR1 is SQVTM and CDR2 is ANQGSEA in the germline V gene. CDR3 in DNA: TGCAGCGTAGATAAAGCGGTATCGGCCTACAATGAGCAGTACTTC. Amino acids: CSVDKAVSAYNEQYF.

Only a few counts were recorded for this clonotype. V and J are TRBV7-2 and TRBJ2-3; no clear D gene. Germline CDR1 SGHTA, CDR2 FQGNSA. The CDR3 spans 19 residues. Deletions cut 2 bases from V and 0 bases from J, with 21 bases between. This CDR3 reads CASSLLFPGQILSTDTQYF. The CDR3 coding sequence is TGTGCCAGCAGCTTATTATTTCCAGGCCAGATACTTAGCACAGATACGCAGTATTTT.